The rows below give T cell receptor beta chains drawn from one sample of a study of blood T cell repertoires in COVID-19. Sequencing used immunoSEQ multiplex PCR; TCRdb keeps in-frame clones, though not all of them. The sample consists of just over 350,000 clones, roughly 87% of them appearing once. Sequenced input: PBMCs or T cells enriched from blood (not recorded which). These TCRs come from a young woman who had recovered from COVID-19. The CDR3 runs from the conserved cysteine through the conserved F or W. D genes are given only for firm matches. Clone size is shown for a subset of rows, as once, few, many or a class of expanded clone.

TRBV19	-	TRBJ2-7	TRBD1	TGTGCCAGTAATACGGGACAGGGCTACGAGCAGTACTTC	CASNTGQGYEQYF
TRBV19	-	TRBJ1-1	-	TGTGCCAGTAGTAGGACCCGGGAGGCACTAGAAGCTTTCTTT	CASSRTREALEAFF
TRBV24-1	-	TRBJ2-5	-	TGTGCCACCAGTGATTTTGGGCCCCAAGAGACCCAGTACTTC	CATSDFGPQETQYF
TRBV6-1	once	TRBJ2-3	TRBD2	TGTGCCAGCAGTGATCTGTATCGGTCGACTAGCGGTACAGATACGCAGTATTTT	CASSDLYRSTSGTDTQYF
TRBV29-1	-	TRBJ1-2	-	TGCAGCGCCCTACAGGGAGGGGGCTACACCTTC	CSALQGGGYTF
TRBV30	-	TRBJ2-2	-	TGTGCCTGGAGTGACAGGGATAGTAACACCGGGGAGCTGTTTTTT	CAWSDRDSNTGELFF
TRBV2	-	TRBJ2-5	TRBD2	TGTGCCAGCAGTGAAATGGGACTAGCGGGAGAGACCCAGTACTTC	CASSEMGLAGETQYF
TRBV6-5	once	TRBJ1-1	TRBD1	TGTGCCAGCAGTAAACAGGGGGGGAACACTGAAGCTTTCTTT	CASSKQGGNTEAFF
TRBV3-1/TRBV3-2	-	TRBJ2-1	TRBD2	TGTGCCAGCAGCCCCGGGACTAGCGGCTACTACAATGAGCAGTTCTTC	CASSPGTSGYYNEQFF
TRBV18	-	TRBJ1-5	-	TGTGCCAGCTCACCAGGCGGGATTGTGGGGTCCGTCACCGGGCCCCAGCATTTT	CASSPGGIVGSVTGPQHF